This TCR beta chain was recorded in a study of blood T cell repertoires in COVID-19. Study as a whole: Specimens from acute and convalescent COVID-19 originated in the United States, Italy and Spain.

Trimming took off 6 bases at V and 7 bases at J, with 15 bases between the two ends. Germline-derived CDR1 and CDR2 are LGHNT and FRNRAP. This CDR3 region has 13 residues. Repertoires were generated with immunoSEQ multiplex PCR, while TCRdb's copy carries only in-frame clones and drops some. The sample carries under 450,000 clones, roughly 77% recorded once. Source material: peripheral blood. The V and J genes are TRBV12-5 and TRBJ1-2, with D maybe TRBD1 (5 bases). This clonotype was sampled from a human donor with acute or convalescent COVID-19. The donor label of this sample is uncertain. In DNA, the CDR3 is TGTGCTAGTGGACCTCAGGGTCAACGTGGCTACACCTTC. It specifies CASGPQGQRGYTF. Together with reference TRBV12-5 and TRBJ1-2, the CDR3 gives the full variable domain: DARVTQTPRHKVTEMGQEVTMRCQPILGHNTVFWYRQTMMQGLELLAYFRNRAPLDDSGMPKDRFSAEMPDATLATLKIQPSEPRDSAVYFCASGPQGQRGYTFGSGTRLTVV.